This entry describes one T cell receptor (beta chain). The antigen remains undetermined. Germline-derived CDR1 and CDR2 are SEHNR and FQNEAQ (reference sequence). This CDR3 is 16 amino acids long. V was clipped by 1 base and J by 1 base, with 12 bases between them. This entry comes from a study of cytotoxic CD8 clonotypes in ibrutinib-treated CLL. The wider study: Response samples were drawn at a median of about 13 months of treatment, range 6 to 36. General study findings and limits: Under treatment, the uncommon public clonotypes either contracted or remained stable. Whereas clonality rose at ibrutinib response, it declined toward baseline at progression. While tracking circulating CD8+ T-cell counts, baseline clonality exceeded that of age-matched healthy donors.

Libraries were prepared by immunoSEQ multiplex PCR; TCRdb keeps only in-frame clonotypes and omits some of them. The data contain roughly 190,000 clones, 55% to 85% of them singletons. Sequences were derived from PBMCs, sampled after 24 months of ibrutinib treatment. The V call is TRBV7-9, the J call TRBJ2-3, with D perhaps TRBD1 or TRBD2 (8 bases each). The receptor's source is a human donor with chronic lymphocytic leukemia. This CDR3 is CASSLVAGQGTDTQYF. The CDR3 region has the DNA TGTGCCAGCAGCTTAGTAGCGGGACAGGGCACAGATACGCAGTATTTT.